This T cell receptor (beta chain) was obtained from a study of OX40 agonist ivuxolimab in advanced cancers. Study-wide context: Hepatocellular carcinoma, melanoma, renal cell or head and neck cancer was diagnosed in the dose-escalation patients. The group had a mean age of around 60 years, ranged from 23 to 79, and was 82.7% male.

Profiled with immunoSEQ multiplex PCR; TCRdb holds only in-frame clones, not every one. Counted here are fewer than 65,000 clones, 75% to 90% occurring once; the ten biggest clones make up around 5%. Study results and limitations: Among some nonresponders, normalized T-cell clonal expansion was also low. The antigen specificity of the peripheral T cells (those that were expanded) was not determined.

In the case of this clone: Its antigen is still unknown.

V lost 4 bases to trimming and J lost 1 base; unmatched junction nucleotides: 2. The CDR3 extends over 14 amino acids. The germline CDR1 and CDR2 sequences are LGHNA and YNFKEQ. This TCR was recovered from an adult with an advanced solid tumor such as melanoma, head and neck, liver or kidney cancer. The sequencing here drew on CD4+ or CD8+ T cells sorted from blood, taken in a trial of the OX40 agonist ivuxolimab. V gene TRBV4-2 combines with J gene TRBJ2-7, with 9 bases matching TRBD1. CDR3 DNA sequence: TGTGCCAGCAGCCCGGACAGGGGATCCTACGAGCAGTACTTC. Translating gives CASSPDRGSYEQYF.